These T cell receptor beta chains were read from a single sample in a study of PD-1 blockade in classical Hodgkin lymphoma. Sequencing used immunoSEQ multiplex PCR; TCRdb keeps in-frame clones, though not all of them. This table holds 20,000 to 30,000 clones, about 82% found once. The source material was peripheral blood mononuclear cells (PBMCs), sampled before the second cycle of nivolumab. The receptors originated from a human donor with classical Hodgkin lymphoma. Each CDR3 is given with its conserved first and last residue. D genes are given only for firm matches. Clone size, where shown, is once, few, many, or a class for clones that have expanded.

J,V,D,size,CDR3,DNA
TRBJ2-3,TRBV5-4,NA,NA,CASSSDLGTDTQYF,TGTGCCAGCAGCTCGGACTTAGGCACAGATACGCAGTATTTT
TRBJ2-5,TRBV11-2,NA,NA,CASSLGVQETQYF,TGTGCCAGCAGCTTAGGGGTACAAGAGACCCAGTACTTC
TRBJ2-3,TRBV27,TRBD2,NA,CASSPAGGRDTQYF,TGTGCCAGCAGCCCGGCGGGGGGCCGGGATACGCAGTATTTT
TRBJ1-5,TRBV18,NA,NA,CASSYNGRSNQPQHF,TGTGCCAGCTCTTACAACGGACGGAGCAATCAGCCCCAGCATTTT
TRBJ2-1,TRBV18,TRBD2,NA,CASSPEQAGGSFF,TGTGCCAGCTCACCAGAACAAGCGGGGGGATCGTTCTTC
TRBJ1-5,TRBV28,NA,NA,CASSTGAGGNQPQHF,TGTGCCAGCAGTACCGGGGCAGGGGGCAATCAGCCCCAGCATTTT
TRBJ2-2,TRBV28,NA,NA,CASSFGGDAKNTGELFF,TGTGCCAGCAGTTTCGGCGGGGACGCCAAAAACACCGGGGAGCTGTTTTTT
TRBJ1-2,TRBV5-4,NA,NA,CASSSGSSYGYTF,TGTGCCAGCAGCTCAGGATCCTCCTATGGCTACACCTTC
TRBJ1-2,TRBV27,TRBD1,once,CASSSRLGQVYGYTF,TGTGCCAGCAGTTCCCGACTTGGACAGGTCTATGGCTACACCTTC
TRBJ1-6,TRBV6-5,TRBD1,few,CASKQGGNSPLHF,TGTGCCAGCAAACAAGGGGGCAATTCACCCCTCCACTTT
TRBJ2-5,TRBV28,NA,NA,CASSLGVGAKQETQYF,TGTGCCAGCAGTTTAGGGGTGGGGGCTAAGCAAGAGACCCAGTACTTC
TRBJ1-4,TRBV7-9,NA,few,CASSFVGGHPPNEKLFF,TGTGCCAGCAGCTTCGTGGGGGGTCACCCGCCTAATGAAAAACTGTTTTTT
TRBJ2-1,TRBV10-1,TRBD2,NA,CASSPRVAGEQFF,TGCGCCAGCAGCCCCCGGGTAGCGGGGGAGCAGTTCTTC
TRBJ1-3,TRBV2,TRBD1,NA,CATTQGISGNTIYF,TGTGCCACCACACAGGGGATCTCTGGAAACACCATATATTTT
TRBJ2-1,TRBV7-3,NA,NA,CASSLIGSSYNEQFF,TGTGCCAGCAGCTTAATTGGCAGCTCCTACAATGAGCAGTTCTTC
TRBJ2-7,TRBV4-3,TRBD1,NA,CASTRTGVDYEQYF,TGCGCCAGCACCCGGACAGGGGTAGACTACGAGCAGTACTTC
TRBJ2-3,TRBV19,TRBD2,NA,CASSLAGGTLNTQYF,TGTGCCAGTAGTCTAGCGGGGGGGACATTAAATACGCAGTATTTT
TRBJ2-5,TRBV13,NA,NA,CASSSTYSPETQYF,TGTGCCAGCAGCTCAACGTACTCCCCGGAGACCCAGTACTTC
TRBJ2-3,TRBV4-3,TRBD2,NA,CASSPRVAGASITDTQYF,TGCGCCAGCAGCCCCCGAGTAGCGGGGGCCTCAATCACAGATACGCAGTATTTT
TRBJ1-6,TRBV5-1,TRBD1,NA,CASSRGQGKGSPLHF,TGCGCCAGCAGCAGGGGACAGGGAAAGGGTTCACCCCTCCACTTT
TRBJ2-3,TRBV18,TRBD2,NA,CASSLAGVGDTQYF,TGTGCCAGCTCACTAGCGGGGGTCGGAGATACGCAGTATTTT
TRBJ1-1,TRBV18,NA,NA,CASSPQVRAFF,TGTGCCAGCTCACCACAAGTGAGAGCTTTCTTT
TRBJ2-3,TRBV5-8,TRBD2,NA,CASSLGLAGGPVSDTQYF,TGTGCCAGCAGCTTGGGGCTAGCGGGGGGGCCGGTGTCAGATACGCAGTATTTT
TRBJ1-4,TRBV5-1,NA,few,CASSMTAREKLFF,TGCGCCAGCAGCATGACGGCCCGGGAAAAACTGTTTTTT
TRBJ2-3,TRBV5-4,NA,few,CASSLDSSDTQYF,TGTGCCAGCAGCTTGGATTCTTCGGATACGCAGTATTTT
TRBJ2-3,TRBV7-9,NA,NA,CASTRGQGGTQYF,TGTGCCAGCACTAGAGGTCAGGGCGGTACGCAGTATTTT
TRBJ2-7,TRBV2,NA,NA,CASSVEGQLYEQYF,TGTGCCAGCAGTGTAGAAGGACAGCTATACGAGCAGTACTTC
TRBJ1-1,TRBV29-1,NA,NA,CSVCGGYGNTEAFF,TGCAGCGTTTGTGGAGGGTATGGAAACACTGAAGCTTTCTTT